This T cell receptor beta chain originates from a study of tissue T cells after allogeneic stem cell transplantation. This clone appeared a single time. Gene names are the mouse ones. The DNA ends 1 residue before the CDR3 does, and the rest of the CDR3 is filled in from the germline J gene. Germline loops: CDR1 KGHPV, CDR2 FQNQEV (reference sequence). V was clipped by 2 bases and J by 2 bases, with 8 bases between them. There are 14 residues in the CDR3. Time point denoted: mouse harvest day 7 after allogeneic transplant. Each mouse received 10^7 T-cell-depleted marrow cells plus 10^6 splenic CD5+ T cells by tail vein. Assay: immunoSEQ multiplex PCR; the TCRdb copy retains only in-frame clones and omits some. Here the sample spans some 2,000 clones, 55% to 70% being singletons.

This receptor was obtained from a female BALB/c mouse given C57BL/6 T cells with graft-versus-host disease after an allogeneic hematopoietic cell transplant. V usage is TRBV26 and J usage is TRBJ2-5, with D possibly TRBD1 on 6 matching bases. The source material was liver tissue. The CDR3 region is CASSLLGGQDTQYF. Partial CDR3 DNA: TGTGCCAGCAGTCTGCTAGGGGGCCAAGACACCCAGTAC. Looking up the rest from reference TRBV26 and TRBJ2-5 gives the full variable domain: NSKVIQTPRYLVKGQGQKAKMRCIPEKGHPVVFWYQQNKNNEFKFLINFQNQEVLQQIDMTEKRFSAECPSNSPCSLEIQSSEAGDSALYLCASSLLGGQDTQYFGPGTRLLVL.